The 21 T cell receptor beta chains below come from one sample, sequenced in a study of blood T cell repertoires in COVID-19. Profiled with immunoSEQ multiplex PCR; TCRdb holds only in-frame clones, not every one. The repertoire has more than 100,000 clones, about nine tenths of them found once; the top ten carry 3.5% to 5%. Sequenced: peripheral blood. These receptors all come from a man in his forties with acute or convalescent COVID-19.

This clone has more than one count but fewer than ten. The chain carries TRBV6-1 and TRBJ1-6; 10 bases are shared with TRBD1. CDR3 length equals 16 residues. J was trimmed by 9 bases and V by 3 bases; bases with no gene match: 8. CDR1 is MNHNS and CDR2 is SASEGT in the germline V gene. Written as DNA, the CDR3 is TGTGCCAGCAGTGACCCTTCCGGGACAGGGGTTTCACCCCTCCACTTT. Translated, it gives CASSDPSGTGVSPLHF.

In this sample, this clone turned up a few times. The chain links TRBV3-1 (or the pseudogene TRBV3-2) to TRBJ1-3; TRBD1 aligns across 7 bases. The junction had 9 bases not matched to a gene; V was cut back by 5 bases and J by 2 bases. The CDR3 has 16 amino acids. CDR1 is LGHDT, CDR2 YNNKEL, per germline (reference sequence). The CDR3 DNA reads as TGTGCCAGCAGCACACCGACAGGGAGCACTGGAAACACCATATATTTT. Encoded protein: CASSTPTGSTGNTIYF.

CDR3 nucleotides: TGCGCCAGCAGCCGCGACAGGGGAGACTCTGGAAACACCATATATTTT. Amino acids: CASSRDRGDSGNTIYF. The gene calls are TRBV4-3 and TRBJ1-3; 8 bases line up with TRBD1. Trimming at V came to 4 bases and at J to 0 bases, leaving 5 bases not matched to a gene. The CDR3 consists of 16 residues. CDR1 and CDR2 from the germline V gene are LGHNA and YSLEER.

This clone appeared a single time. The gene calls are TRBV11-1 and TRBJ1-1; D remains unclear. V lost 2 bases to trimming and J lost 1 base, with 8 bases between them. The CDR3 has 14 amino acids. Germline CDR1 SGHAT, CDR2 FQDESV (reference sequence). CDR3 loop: CASSLKWANTEAFF. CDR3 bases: TGTGCCAGCAGCTTAAAATGGGCGAACACTGAAGCTTTCTTT.

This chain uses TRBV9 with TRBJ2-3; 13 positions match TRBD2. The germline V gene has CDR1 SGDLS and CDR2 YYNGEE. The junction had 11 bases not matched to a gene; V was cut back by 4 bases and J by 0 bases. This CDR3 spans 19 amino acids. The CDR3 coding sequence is TGTGCCAGCAGCCCGCGGGGGATGGGACTAGCGGGGAGCACAGATACGCAGTATTTT. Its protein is CASSPRGMGLAGSTDTQYF.

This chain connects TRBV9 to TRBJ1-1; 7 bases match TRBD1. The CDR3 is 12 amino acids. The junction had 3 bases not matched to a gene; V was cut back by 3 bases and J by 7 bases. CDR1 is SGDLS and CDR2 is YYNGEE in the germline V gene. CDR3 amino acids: CASSGRDSEAFF. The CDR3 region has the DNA TGTGCCAGCAGCGGCCGGGACAGTGAAGCTTTCTTT.

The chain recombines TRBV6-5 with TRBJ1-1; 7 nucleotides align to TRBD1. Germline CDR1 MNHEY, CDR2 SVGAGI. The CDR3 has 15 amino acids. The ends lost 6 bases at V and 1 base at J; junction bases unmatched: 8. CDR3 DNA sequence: TGTGCCAGCAGGAACGGACAGGCATGGAACACTGAAGCTTTCTTT. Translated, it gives CASRNGQAWNTEAFF.

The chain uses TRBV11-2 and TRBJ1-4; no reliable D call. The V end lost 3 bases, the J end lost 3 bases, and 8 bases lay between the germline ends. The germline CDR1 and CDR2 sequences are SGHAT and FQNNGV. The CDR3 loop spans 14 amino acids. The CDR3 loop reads CASSFRGANEKLFF. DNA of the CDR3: TGTGCCAGCAGCTTCCGGGGAGCTAATGAAAAACTGTTTTTT.

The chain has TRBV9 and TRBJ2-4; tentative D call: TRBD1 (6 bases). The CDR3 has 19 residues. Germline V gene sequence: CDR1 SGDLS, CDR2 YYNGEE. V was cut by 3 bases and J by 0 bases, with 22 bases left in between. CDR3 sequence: CASSAHPSLLQGAKNIQYF. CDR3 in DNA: TGTGCCAGCAGCGCCCATCCTTCCCTCTTACAGGGAGCCAAAAACATTCAGTACTTC.

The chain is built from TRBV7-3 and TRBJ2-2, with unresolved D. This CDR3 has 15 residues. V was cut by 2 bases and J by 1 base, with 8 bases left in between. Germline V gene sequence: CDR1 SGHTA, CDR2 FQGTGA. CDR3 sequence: CASSLLTGNTGELFF. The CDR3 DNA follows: TGTGCCAGCAGCTTACTCACGGGGAACACCGGGGAGCTGTTTTTT.

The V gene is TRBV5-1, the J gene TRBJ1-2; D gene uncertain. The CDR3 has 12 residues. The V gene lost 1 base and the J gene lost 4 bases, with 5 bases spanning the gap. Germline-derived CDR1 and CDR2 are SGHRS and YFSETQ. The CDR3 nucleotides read TGCGCCAGCAGCTTGCCTTCCTATGGCTACACCTTC. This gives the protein CASSLPSYGYTF.

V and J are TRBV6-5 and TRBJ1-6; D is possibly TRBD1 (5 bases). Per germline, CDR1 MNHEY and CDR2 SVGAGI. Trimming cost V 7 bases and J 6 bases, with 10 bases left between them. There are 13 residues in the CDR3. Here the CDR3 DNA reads TGTGCCAGCAAACAGGATTCTAATTCACCCCTCCACTTT. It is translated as CASKQDSNSPLHF.

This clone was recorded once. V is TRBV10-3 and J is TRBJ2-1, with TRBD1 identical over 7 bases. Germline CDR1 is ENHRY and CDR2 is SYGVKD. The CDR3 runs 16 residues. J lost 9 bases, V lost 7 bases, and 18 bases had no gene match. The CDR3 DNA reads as TGTGCCATCACCGGGACAGAGAATGGGTTGGTTGGTGAGCAGTTCTTC. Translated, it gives CAITGTENGLVGEQFF.

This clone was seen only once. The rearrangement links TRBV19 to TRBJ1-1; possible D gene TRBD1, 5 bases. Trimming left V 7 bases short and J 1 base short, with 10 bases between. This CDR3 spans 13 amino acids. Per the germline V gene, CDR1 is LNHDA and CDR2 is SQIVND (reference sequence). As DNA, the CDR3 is TGTGCCAGTACCACGACAGCGAACACTGAAGCTTTCTTT. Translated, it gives CASTTTANTEAFF.

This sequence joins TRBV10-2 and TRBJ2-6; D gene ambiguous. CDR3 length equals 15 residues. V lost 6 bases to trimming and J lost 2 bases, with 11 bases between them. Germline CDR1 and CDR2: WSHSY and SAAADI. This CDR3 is CASSPEAPGANVLTF. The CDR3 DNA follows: TGCGCCAGCAGCCCCGAGGCCCCTGGGGCCAACGTCCTGACTTTC.

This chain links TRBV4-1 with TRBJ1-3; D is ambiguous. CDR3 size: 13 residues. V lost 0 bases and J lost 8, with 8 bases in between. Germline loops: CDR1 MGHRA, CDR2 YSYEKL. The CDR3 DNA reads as TGCGCCAGCAGCCAAGAGCCGGGAGACACCATATATTTT. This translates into CASSQEPGDTIYF.

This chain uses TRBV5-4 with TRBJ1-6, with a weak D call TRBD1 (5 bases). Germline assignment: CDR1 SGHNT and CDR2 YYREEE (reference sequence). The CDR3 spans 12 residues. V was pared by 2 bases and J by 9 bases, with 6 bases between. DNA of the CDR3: TGTGCCAGCAGCTTCGGGGGTTCACCCCTCCACTTT. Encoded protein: CASSFGGSPLHF.

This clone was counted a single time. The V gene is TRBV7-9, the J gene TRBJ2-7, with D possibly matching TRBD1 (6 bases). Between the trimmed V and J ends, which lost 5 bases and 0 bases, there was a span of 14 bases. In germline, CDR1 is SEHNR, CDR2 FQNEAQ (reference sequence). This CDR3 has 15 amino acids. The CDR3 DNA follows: TGTGCCAGCAGCGCGACGACAGGACCCTCCTACGAGCAGTACTTC. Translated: CASSATTGPSYEQYF.

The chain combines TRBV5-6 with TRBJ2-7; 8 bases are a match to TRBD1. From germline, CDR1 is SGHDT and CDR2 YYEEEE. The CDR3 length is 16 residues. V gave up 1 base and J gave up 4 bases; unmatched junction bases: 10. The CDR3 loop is CASSLYATGGRYEQYF. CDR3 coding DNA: TGTGCCAGCAGCTTGTACGCAACAGGGGGGAGGTACGAGCAGTACTTC.

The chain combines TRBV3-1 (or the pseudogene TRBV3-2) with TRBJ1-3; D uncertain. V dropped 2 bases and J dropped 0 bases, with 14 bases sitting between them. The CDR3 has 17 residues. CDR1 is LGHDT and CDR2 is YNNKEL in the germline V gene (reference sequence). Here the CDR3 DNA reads TGTGCCAGCAGCCAACCAGGACTTACGATCTCTGGAAACACCATATATTTT. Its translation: CASSQPGLTISGNTIYF.

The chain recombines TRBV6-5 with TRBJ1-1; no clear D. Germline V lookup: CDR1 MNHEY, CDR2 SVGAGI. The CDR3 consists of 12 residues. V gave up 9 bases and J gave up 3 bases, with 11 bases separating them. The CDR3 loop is CASTDVDTEAFF. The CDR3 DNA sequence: TGTGCCAGTACAGACGTGGACACTGAAGCTTTCTTT.